This TCR beta chain stems from a study of OX40 agonist ivuxolimab in advanced cancers. Overall study context: It was ivuxolimab, an agonistic anti-OX40 (CD134) antibody, that patients were treated with.

Generated by immunoSEQ multiplex PCR, the TCRdb table keeps only in-frame clones and is missing some. Of tens of thousands of clones listed, about 88% are singletons. The receptor was derived from an adult with an advanced solid tumor such as melanoma, head and neck, liver or kidney cancer. Sequenced here: CD4+ or CD8+ T cells sorted from blood, sampled in a trial of the OX40 agonist ivuxolimab.

This CDR3 reads CASSLDGGADNEQFF. DNA for the CDR3: TGTGCCAGCAGCTTAGACGGGGGGGCCGACAATGAGCAGTTCTTC. The chain links TRBV7-3 to TRBJ2-1; 8 bases match TRBD2. The germline gives CDR1 SGHTA, CDR2 FQGTGA. V lost 2 bases and J lost 5; bases outside the gene matches: 5. CDR3 length: 15 residues.